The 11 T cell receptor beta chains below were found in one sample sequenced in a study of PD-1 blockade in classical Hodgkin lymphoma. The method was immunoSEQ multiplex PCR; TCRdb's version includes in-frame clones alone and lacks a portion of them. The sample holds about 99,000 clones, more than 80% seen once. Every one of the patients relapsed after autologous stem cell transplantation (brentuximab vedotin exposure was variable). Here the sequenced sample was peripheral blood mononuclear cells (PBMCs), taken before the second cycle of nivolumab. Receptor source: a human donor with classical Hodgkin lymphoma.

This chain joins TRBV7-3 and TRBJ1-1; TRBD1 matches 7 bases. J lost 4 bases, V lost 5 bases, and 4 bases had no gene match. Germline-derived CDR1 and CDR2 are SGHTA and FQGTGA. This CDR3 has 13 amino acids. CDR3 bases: TGTGCCAGCAGCCGTAACAGGGGCACTGAAGCTTTCTTT. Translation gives CASSRNRGTEAFF. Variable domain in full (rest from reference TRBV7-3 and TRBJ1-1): GAGVSQTPSNKVTEKGKYVELRCDPISGHTALYWYRQSLGQGPEFLIYFQGTGAADDSGLPNDRFFAVRPEGSVSTLKIQRTERGDSAVYLCASSRNRGTEAFFGQGTRLTVV.

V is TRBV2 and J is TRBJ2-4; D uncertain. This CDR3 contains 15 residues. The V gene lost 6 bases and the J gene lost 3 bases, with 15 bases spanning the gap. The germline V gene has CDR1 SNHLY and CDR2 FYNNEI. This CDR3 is CASRDQSLGKNIQYF. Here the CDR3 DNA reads TGTGCCAGCAGGGACCAGAGCCTAGGCAAAAACATTCAGTACTTC.

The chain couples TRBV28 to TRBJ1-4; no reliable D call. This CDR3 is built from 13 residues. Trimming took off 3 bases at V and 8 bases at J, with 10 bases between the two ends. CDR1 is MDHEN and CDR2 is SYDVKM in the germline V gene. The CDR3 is CASSFEDREKLFF. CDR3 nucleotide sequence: TGTGCCAGCAGTTTCGAAGACCGGGAAAAACTGTTTTTT.

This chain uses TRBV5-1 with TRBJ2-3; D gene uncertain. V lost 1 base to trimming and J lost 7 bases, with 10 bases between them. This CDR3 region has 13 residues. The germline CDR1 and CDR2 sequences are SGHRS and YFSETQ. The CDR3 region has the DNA TGCGCCAGCAGCTTGTCATCGGATTATACGCAGTATTTT. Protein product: CASSLSSDYTQYF.

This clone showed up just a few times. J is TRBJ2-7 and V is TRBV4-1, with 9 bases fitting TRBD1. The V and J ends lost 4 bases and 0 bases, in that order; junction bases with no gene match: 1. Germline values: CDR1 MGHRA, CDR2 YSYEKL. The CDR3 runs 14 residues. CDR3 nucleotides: TGCGCCAGCAGCCTGGACAGGGGCTCCTACGAGCAGTACTTC. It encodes CASSLDRGSYEQYF.

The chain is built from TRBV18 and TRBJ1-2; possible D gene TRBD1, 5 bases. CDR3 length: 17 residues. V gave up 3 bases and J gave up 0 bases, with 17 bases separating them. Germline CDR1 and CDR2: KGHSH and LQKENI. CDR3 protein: CASSPRGPDGANYGYTF. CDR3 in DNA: TGTGCCAGCTCACCGAGGGGACCGGACGGGGCTAACTATGGCTACACCTTC.

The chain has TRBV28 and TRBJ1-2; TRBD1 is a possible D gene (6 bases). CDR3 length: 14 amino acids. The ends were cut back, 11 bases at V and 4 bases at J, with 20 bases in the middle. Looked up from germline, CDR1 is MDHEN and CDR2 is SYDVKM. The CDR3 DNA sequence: TGTGCCTCGGGGGGCTCACGGTCCAGCTATGGCTACACCTTC. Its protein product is CASGGSRSSYGYTF.

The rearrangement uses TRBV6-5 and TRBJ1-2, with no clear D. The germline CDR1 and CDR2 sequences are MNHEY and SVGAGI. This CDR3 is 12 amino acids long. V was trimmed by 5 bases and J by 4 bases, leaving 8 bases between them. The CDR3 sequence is CASSTISYGYTF. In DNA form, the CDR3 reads TGTGCCAGCAGTACAATCAGCTATGGCTACACCTTC.

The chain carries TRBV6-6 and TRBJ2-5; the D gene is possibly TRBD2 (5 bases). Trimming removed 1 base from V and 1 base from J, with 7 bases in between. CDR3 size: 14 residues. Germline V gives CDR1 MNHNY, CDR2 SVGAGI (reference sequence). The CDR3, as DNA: TGTGCCAGCAGTTACTTCCGGGGCCAAGAGACCCAGTACTTC. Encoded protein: CASSYFRGQETQYF.

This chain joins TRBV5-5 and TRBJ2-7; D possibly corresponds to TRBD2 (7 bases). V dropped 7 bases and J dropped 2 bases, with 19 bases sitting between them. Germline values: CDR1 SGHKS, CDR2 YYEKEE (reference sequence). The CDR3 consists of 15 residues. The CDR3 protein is CASSRGAGVTYEQYF. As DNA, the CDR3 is TGTGCCAGCTCTCGGGGGGCAGGGGTCACCTACGAGCAGTACTTC.

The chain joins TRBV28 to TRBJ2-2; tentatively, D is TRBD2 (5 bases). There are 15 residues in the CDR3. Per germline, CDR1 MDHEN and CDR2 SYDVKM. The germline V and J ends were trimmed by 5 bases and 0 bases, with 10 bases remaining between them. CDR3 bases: TGTGCCAGCAGTCAAGAGGGCGCGAACACCGGGGAGCTGTTTTTT. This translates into CASSQEGANTGELFF.